The 23 T cell receptor beta chains given below trace back to one sample, sequenced in a study of blood T cell repertoires in COVID-19. The method was immunoSEQ multiplex PCR; TCRdb's version includes in-frame clones alone and lacks a portion of them. This sample has about 210,000 clones; around 89% occur once, and the top ten carry 1.2%. Sequencing used PBMCs or T cells enriched from blood (not recorded which). These receptors were taken from a man aged 25-45 years who had recovered from COVID-19.

CDR3: CASSQGPSGRAHGELFF. The CDR3 bases are TGCGCCAGCAGCCAAGGGCCTAGCGGGAGGGCCCACGGGGAGCTGTTTTTT. The rearrangement links TRBV4-3 to TRBJ2-2, with 12 bases that match TRBD2. The V gene's germline CDR1 is LGHNA and CDR2 YSLEER. V dropped 1 base and J dropped 7; count of bases not matched to a gene: 7. The CDR3 length is 17 residues.

The gene calls are TRBV11-2 and TRBJ1-3; TRBD1 aligns across 9 bases. The CDR3 is 16 residues long. J lost 0 bases, V lost 5 bases, and 5 bases had no gene match. CDR1 SGHAT and CDR2 FQNNGV come from the germline V gene. The CDR3 DNA reads as TGTGCCAGCAGCGTAGGGACAGGGATCTCTGGAAACACCATATATTTT. The encoded protein is CASSVGTGISGNTIYF.

This rearrangement joins TRBV19 to TRBJ1-1, with D unresolved. Trimming left V 5 bases short and J 1 base short, with 11 bases between. Looked up from germline, CDR1 is LNHDA and CDR2 is SQIVND (reference sequence). The CDR3 runs to 14 residues. CDR3 coding DNA: TGTGCCAGTAGTCGAAGCGGAGGGAACACTGAAGCTTTCTTT. Encoded protein: CASSRSGGNTEAFF.

The chain joins TRBV28 to TRBJ2-3; D might be TRBD1 (5 bases). Trimming cost V 7 bases and J 3 bases, with 20 bases left between them. This CDR3 spans 16 amino acids. The germline CDR1 and CDR2 sequences are MDHEN and SYDVKM. CDR3 sequence reads: CASILLPGKWTDTQYF. As DNA, the CDR3 is TGTGCCAGCATTCTCCTTCCAGGGAAGTGGACAGATACGCAGTATTTT.

This chain joins TRBV18 and TRBJ2-7; the match to TRBD1 covers 8 bases. J was trimmed by 6 bases and V by 5 bases; bases with no gene match: 15. Germline CDR1 is KGHSH and CDR2 is LQKENI. This CDR3 has 16 residues. CDR3 amino acids: CASSSSLPGQESEQYF. In DNA form, the CDR3 reads TGTGCCAGCTCATCCTCCCTCCCGGGACAGGAAAGCGAGCAGTACTTC.

This clone was picked up one time. The V gene is TRBV28, the J gene TRBJ2-1; 8 bases agree with TRBD2. Germline CDR1 MDHEN, CDR2 SYDVKM. V gave up 3 bases and J gave up 5 bases; unmatched junction bases: 9. The CDR3 sequence is 16 residues long. The CDR3 region is CASSLTTSGGDNEQFF. CDR3 DNA sequence: TGTGCCAGCAGTTTGACCACTAGCGGAGGGGACAATGAGCAGTTCTTC.

A single count supports this clone. The genes are TRBV28 and TRBJ2-5, with 7 bases matching TRBD2. Germline-derived CDR1 and CDR2 are MDHEN and SYDVKM. CDR3 length equals 14 residues. Unmatched junction bases numbered 5, after V lost 3 bases and J lost 4 bases. The CDR3 spells CASSFSGGRETQYF. In DNA form, the CDR3 reads TGTGCCAGCAGTTTTTCGGGCGGGAGAGAGACCCAGTACTTC.

V usage is TRBV2 and J usage is TRBJ1-1, with unresolved D. CDR3 length equals 12 residues. Germline-derived CDR1 and CDR2 are SNHLY and FYNNEI. V was cut by 9 bases and J by 2 bases, with 10 bases left in between. CDR3 amino acids: CASRRANTEAFF. The CDR3 DNA is TGTGCCAGTCGAAGAGCCAACACTGAAGCTTTCTTT. Together with reference TRBV2 and TRBJ1-1, the CDR3 gives the full variable domain: EPEVTQTPSHQVTQMGQEVILRCVPISNHLYFYWYRQILGQKVEFLVSFYNNEISEKSEIFDDQFSVERPDGSNFTLKIRSTKLEDSAMYFCASRRANTEAFFGQGTRLTVV.

The chain combines TRBV10-3 with TRBJ1-5; tentatively, D is TRBD1 (5 bases). Germline V gene data show CDR1 as ENHRY and CDR2 as SYGVKD. CDR3 length equals 15 residues. Trimming pared 3 bases from V and 3 bases from J, leaving 12 bases between. The chain's CDR3 is CAISEGTQYNQPQHF. The DNA of the CDR3 is TGTGCCATCAGTGAAGGGACTCAGTACAATCAGCCCCAGCATTTT.

The V gene is TRBV11-2, the J gene TRBJ2-4; 9 bases fit TRBD1. CDR3 length: 19 residues. CDR1 SGHAT and CDR2 FQNNGV come from the germline V gene. V lost 5 bases to trimming and J lost 1 base; unmatched junction nucleotides: 15. The CDR3 loop is CASSPNMNLQGAAKNIQYF. CDR3 in DNA: TGTGCCAGCAGCCCTAATATGAACCTACAGGGGGCGGCCAAAAACATTCAGTACTTC.

The rearrangement joins TRBV9 to TRBJ1-2; D gene unclear. CDR3 length equals 14 residues. Per germline, CDR1 SGDLS and CDR2 YYNGEE. Trimming pared 4 bases from V and 1 base from J, leaving 11 bases between. CDR3 sequence (DNA): TGTGCCAGCAGCCTGAAGGGAGATAACTATGGCTACACCTTC. Its protein product is CASSLKGDNYGYTF.

The chain is built from TRBV4-1 and TRBJ2-1; maybe TRBD1 (5 bases). The CDR3 totals 16 residues. V lost 1 base, J lost 3 bases, and 13 bases lay in between. Germline assignment: CDR1 MGHRA and CDR2 YSYEKL. Here the CDR3 DNA reads TGCGCCAGCAGCCAAGCGTGGCAGGGTGTCTACAATGAGCAGTTCTTC. This gives the protein CASSQAWQGVYNEQFF.

V is TRBV2 and J is TRBJ2-5; 8 nucleotides align to TRBD1. V shed 4 bases and J 5 bases; nucleotides not matched to a gene: 6. The CDR3 totals 14 residues. Per germline, CDR1 SNHLY and CDR2 FYNNEI. The CDR3 here is CASSVGQARETQYF. The CDR3 nucleotides read TGTGCCAGCAGTGTGGGACAGGCCCGCGAGACCCAGTACTTC.

The chain has TRBV24-1 and TRBJ2-3, with D possibly matching TRBD1 (5 bases). The CDR3 has 15 residues. Germline CDR1 KGHDR, CDR2 SFDVKD. The V end lost 3 bases, the J end lost 2 bases, and 11 bases lay between the germline ends. CDR3 loop: CATSDATELTDTQYF. CDR3 nucleotides: TGTGCCACCAGTGATGCGACAGAGCTCACAGATACGCAGTATTTT.

CDR3 sequence: CASSQQGHSPLHF. DNA of the CDR3: TGCGCCAGCAGCCAACAGGGTCATTCACCCCTCCACTTT. This chain joins TRBV4-3 and TRBJ1-6; weak D call: TRBD1 (5 bases). Trimming took 2 bases from V and 8 from J, leaving 7 bases between them. The CDR3 has 13 amino acids. Germline V gene lookup returns CDR1 LGHNA and CDR2 YSLEER.

The V and J genes are TRBV6-5 and TRBJ2-7, with 12 bases aligning to TRBD1. Trimming at V came to 2 bases and at J to 0 bases, leaving 2 bases not matched to a gene. The CDR3 is 16 amino acids. Germline CDR1 reads MNHEY; CDR2 reads SVGAGI. CDR3 protein: CASSYLGQGASYEQYF. CDR3 bases: TGTGCCAGCAGTTACCTGGGACAGGGGGCCTCCTACGAGCAGTACTTC.

V gene TRBV11-2 combines with J gene TRBJ2-3, with no clear D. Trimming cost V 3 bases and J 4 bases, with 5 bases left between them. Germline loops: CDR1 SGHAT, CDR2 FQNNGV. CDR3 size: 12 residues. The DNA of the CDR3 is TGTGCCAGCAGCTTCCGTTCAGATACGCAGTATTTT. Residues: CASSFRSDTQYF.

V usage is TRBV9 and J usage is TRBJ2-3; D might be TRBD2 (6 bases). Germline V gene sequence: CDR1 SGDLS, CDR2 YYNGEE. The ends were cut back, 4 bases at V and 5 bases at J, with 14 bases in the middle. The CDR3 sequence is 14 residues long. DNA for the CDR3: TGTGCCAGCAGCCCCCAGCTAGCGAGAGATACGCAGTATTTT. This codes for CASSPQLARDTQYF. The full variable domain, its missing parts supplied by reference TRBV9 and TRBJ2-3, is DSGVTQTPKHLITATGQRVTLRCSPRSGDLSVYWYQQSLDQGLQFLIQYYNGEERAKGNILERFSAQQFPDLHSELNLSSLELGDSALYFCASSPQLARDTQYFGPGTRLTVL.

The V and J genes are TRBV18 and TRBJ1-3; a possible D gene is TRBD1 (5 bases). Trimming took off 3 bases at V and 2 bases at J, with 14 bases between the two ends. This CDR3 contains 16 residues. Per the germline V gene, CDR1 is KGHSH and CDR2 is LQKENI. The CDR3 loop is CASSPALGGAGNTIYF. The CDR3 bases are TGTGCCAGCTCACCCGCTTTGGGGGGAGCTGGAAACACCATATATTTT.

This clone was detected once. This chain links TRBV6-5 with TRBJ1-1, with D tentatively TRBD1 (5 bases). The CDR3 runs to 15 residues. Trimming stripped 4 bases from V and 0 bases from J, with 12 bases between. From germline, CDR1 is MNHEY and CDR2 SVGAGI. The CDR3: CASSSAGVVNTEAFF. The CDR3 DNA is TGTGCCAGCAGTTCTGCGGGGGTGGTGAACACTGAAGCTTTCTTT.

The V gene is TRBV11-2, the J gene TRBJ2-5, with D uncertain. The germline V gene has CDR1 SGHAT and CDR2 FQNNGV. The CDR3 is made up of 13 amino acids. Trimming cost V 2 bases and J 2 bases, with 6 bases left between them. The CDR3: CASSLIPQETQYF. CDR3 DNA: TGTGCCAGCAGCTTAATCCCGCAAGAGACCCAGTACTTC. Variable domain in full (rest from reference TRBV11-2 and TRBJ2-5): EAGVAQSPRYKIIEKRQSVAFWCNPISGHATLYWYQQILGQGPKLLIQFQNNGVVDDSQLPKDRFSAERLKGVDSTLKIQPAKLEDSAVYLCASSLIPQETQYFGPGTRLLVL.

The V gene is TRBV11-2, the J gene TRBJ2-7; 11 bases agree with TRBD2. Trimming cost V 5 bases and J 0 bases; bases outside gene matches: 12. The CDR3 is 18 amino acids. Germline V gene data show CDR1 as SGHAT and CDR2 as FQNNGV. The CDR3 DNA sequence: TGTGCCAGCAGCCCAAGCCCCTGGACTAGCGGGTCCTCCTACGAGCAGTACTTC. As protein: CASSPSPWTSGSSYEQYF.

This chain uses TRBV7-2 with TRBJ1-1, with 8 bases matching TRBD1. The CDR3 length is 17 residues. With V trimmed by 5 bases and J by 0 bases, 11 bases remained unmatched. Germline V gives CDR1 SGHTA, CDR2 FQGNSA. Here the CDR3 reads CASSPPRDRSLNTEAFF. Written as DNA, the CDR3 is TGTGCCAGCAGCCCACCCCGGGACAGGTCCTTGAACACTGAAGCTTTCTTT.